This TCR beta chain stems from a study of cytomegalovirus exposure and HLA in healthy donors. Study background: Genetic ancestry analysis placed about 80% of the approximately 400 donors that were genotyped in the Caucasian-associated cluster.

In the PCR, 60 Vbeta and 13 Jbeta primers were used. Produced via immunoSEQ multiplex PCR; TCRdb's table is partial and in-frame only. The sample lists about 100,000 clones; roughly 72% were seen once. This receptor was obtained from a man in his thirties or forties in good health and CMV-seronegative. Source material: PBMCs.

CDR3 bases: TGTGCCAGCAGCCAAGTTTTGGCGGGGGGCGAGCAGTTCTTC. This gives the protein CASSQVLAGGEQFF. The chain is built from TRBV4-2 and TRBJ2-1; 8 bases are a match to TRBD2. The V segment lost 1 base and the J segment 10 bases; nucleotides outside the gene matches: 6. Germline lookup yields CDR1 LGHNA and CDR2 YNFKEQ. CDR3 length: 14 residues.